This T cell receptor beta chain appears in the sequencing data of a study of T cells in tuberculosis. Study at large: The T cells targeted glucose monomycolate, a mycobacterial lipid, via CD1B.

Thawed, overnight-rested PBMC were stained with GMM-loaded CD1B tetramer, viability dye and anti-CD3, then sorted. CD1B tetramers were loaded with Rhodococcus equi-derived C32 glucose monomycolate. Before cryopreservation, the sorted PBMC lost their CD14-expressing monocytes. From each donor, roughly 99,000 tetramer-negative cells were sorted. TCR-alpha and TCR-beta chains were sequenced unpaired. Data came from immunoSEQ multiplex PCR; TCRdb stores just in-frame clones and leaves some out. Of 85,000 to 90,000 clones in the sample, under 95% were seen once. V gave up 10 bases and J gave up 5 bases; unmatched junction bases: 9. CDR3 size: 14 residues. CDR1 is ENHRY and CDR2 is SYGVKD in the germline V gene.

This rearrangement joins TRBV10-3 to TRBJ2-1; TRBD2 matches 9 bases. The specimen sequenced was CD1b-GMM tetramer-negative cells sorted from PBMCs. The sequence was collected from an adult woman with latent tuberculosis. The CDR3 DNA follows: TGTGCCACTCTAGCGGGGAAGGGGGACAATGAGCAGTTCTTC. As protein: CATLAGKGDNEQFF.